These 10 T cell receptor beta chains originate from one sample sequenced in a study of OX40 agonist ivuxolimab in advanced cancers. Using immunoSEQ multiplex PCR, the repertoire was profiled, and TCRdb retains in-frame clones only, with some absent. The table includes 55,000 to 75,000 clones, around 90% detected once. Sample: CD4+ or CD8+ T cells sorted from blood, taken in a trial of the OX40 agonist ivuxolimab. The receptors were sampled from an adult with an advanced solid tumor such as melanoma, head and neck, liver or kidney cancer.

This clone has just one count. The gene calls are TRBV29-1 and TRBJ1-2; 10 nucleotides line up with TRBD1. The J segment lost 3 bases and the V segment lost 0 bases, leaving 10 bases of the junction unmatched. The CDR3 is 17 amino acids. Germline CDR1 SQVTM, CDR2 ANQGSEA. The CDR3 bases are TGCAGCGTTGAAGATCTCGGGACAGGGGTGGAAGACTATGGCTACACCTTC. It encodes CSVEDLGTGVEDYGYTF.

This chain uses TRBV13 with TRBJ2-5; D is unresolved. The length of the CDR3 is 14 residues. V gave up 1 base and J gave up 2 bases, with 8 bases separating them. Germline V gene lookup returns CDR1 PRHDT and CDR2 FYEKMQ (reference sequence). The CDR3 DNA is TGTGCCAGCAGCTTAGCCTCGGATCAAGAGACCCAGTACTTC. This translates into CASSLASDQETQYF. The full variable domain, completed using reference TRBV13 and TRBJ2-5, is AAGVIQSPRHLIKEKRETATLKCYPIPRHDTVYWYQQGPGQDPQFLISFYEKMQSDKGSIPDRFSAQQFSDYHSELNMSSLELGDSALYFCASSLASDQETQYFGPGTRLLVL.

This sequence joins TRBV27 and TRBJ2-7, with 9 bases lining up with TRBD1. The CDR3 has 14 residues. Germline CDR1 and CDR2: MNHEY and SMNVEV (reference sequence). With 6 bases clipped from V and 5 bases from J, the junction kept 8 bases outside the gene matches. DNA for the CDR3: TGTGCCAGCAGCTCGACAGGGGGACGCGACGAGCAGTACTTC. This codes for CASSSTGGRDEQYF.

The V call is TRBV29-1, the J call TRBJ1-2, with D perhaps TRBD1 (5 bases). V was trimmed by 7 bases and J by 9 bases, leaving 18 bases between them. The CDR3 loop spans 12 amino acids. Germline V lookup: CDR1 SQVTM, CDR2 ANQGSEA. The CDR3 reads CSAGGELSSYTF. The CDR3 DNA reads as TGCAGCGCGGGGGGGGAGCTCAGTAGCTACACCTTC.

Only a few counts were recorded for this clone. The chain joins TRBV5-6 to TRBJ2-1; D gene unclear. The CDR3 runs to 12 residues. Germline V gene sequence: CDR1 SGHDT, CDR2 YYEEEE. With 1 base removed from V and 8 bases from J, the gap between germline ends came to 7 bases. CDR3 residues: CASSLSGHEQFF. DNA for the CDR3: TGTGCCAGCAGCTTGAGTGGCCATGAGCAGTTCTTC.

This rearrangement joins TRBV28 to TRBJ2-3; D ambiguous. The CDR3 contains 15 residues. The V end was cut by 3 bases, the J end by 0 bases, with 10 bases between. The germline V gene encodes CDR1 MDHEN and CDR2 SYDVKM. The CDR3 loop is CASSFGQTSTDTQYF. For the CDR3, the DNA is TGTGCCAGCAGTTTCGGCCAGACAAGCACAGATACGCAGTATTTT.

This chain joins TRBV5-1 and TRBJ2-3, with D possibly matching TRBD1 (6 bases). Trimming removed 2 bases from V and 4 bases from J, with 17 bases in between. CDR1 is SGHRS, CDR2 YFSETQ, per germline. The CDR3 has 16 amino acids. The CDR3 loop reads CASSLGRQGLADTQYF. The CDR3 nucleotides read TGCGCCAGCAGCTTAGGTCGGCAGGGGTTAGCAGATACGCAGTATTTT.

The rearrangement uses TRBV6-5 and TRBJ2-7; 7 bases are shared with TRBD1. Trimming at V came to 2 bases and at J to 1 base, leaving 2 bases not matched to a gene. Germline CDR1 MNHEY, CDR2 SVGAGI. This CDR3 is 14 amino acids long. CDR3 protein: CASSYMGQSYEQYF. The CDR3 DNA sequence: TGTGCCAGCAGTTACATGGGACAGTCCTACGAGCAGTACTTC.

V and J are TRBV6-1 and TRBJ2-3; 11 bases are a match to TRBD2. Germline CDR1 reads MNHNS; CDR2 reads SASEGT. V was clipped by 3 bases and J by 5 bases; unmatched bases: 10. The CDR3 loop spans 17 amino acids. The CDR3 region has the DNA TGTGCCAGCAGTGACGACCATAGCGGGAGGGCTAGAGATACGCAGTATTTT. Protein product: CASSDDHSGRARDTQYF.

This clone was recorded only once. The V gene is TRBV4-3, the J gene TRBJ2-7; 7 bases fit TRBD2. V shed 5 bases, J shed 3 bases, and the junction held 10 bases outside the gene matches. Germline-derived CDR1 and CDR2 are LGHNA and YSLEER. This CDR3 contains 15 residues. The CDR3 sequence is CASSASLGGNYEQYF. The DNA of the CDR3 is TGCGCCAGCAGCGCCAGCCTGGGAGGGAACTACGAGCAGTACTTC.